A single sample is the source of the 4 T cell receptor beta chains below, sequenced in a study of T cells in Graves' hyperthyroidism and ophthalmopathy. Authors of the study amplified TCR beta CDR3 regions from RNA transcripts. First-round RT-PCR of the TCR CDR3 relied on the HTBI primer set. TCRdb itself ran the multiplex PCR reads through MiXCR, one entry per CDR3 protein. The sample has approximately 640,000 distinct CDR3 sequences; approximately 42% are singletons. The sequencing input was peripheral blood or thyroid tissue (not recorded which). The receptor source for this set is an adult man with Graves' disease, either hyperthyroidism or ophthalmopathy (not recorded which).

This clonotype was counted at least ten times. The chain recombines TRBV9 with TRBJ1-2; D is undetermined. CDR3 length: 12 residues. Deletions cut 5 bases from V and 3 bases from J, with 8 bases between. Germline V CDR1 and CDR2: SGDLS, YYNGEE. The CDR3 nucleotides are TGTGCCAGCAGACGACAAGACTATGGCTACACCTTC. Its protein is CASRRQDYGYTF.

The rearrangement links TRBV19 to TRBJ2-7, with D tentatively TRBD2 (5 bases). The CDR3 runs 15 residues. With 8 bases removed from V and 5 bases from J, the gap between germline ends came to 22 bases. Germline V gene lookup returns CDR1 LNHDA and CDR2 SQIVND (reference sequence). In DNA form, the CDR3 reads TGTGCCAGTGCTAGAGGGCTGGGTCAAGTTGACGAGCAGTACTTC. Protein product: CASARGLGQVDEQYF.

Notes on this clonotype: A much larger clonotype is one base distant, so this may be a read error. V is TRBV10-3 and J is TRBJ1-2, with 7 bases lining up with TRBD1. Germline V gene sequence: CDR1 ENHRY, CDR2 SYGVKD. V shed 10 bases and J 8 bases; nucleotides not matched to a gene: 13. The CDR3 consists of 13 residues. DNA of the CDR3: TGTGCCAGCAGCCTCGACAGGGATGAAGGCTACACCTTC. Its protein product is CASSLDRDEGYTF.

This clonotype was found many times. The gene calls are TRBV11-2 and TRBJ2-5, with 7 bases lining up with TRBD1. V was pared by 4 bases and J by 2 bases, with 4 bases of the junction left unmatched. Germline values: CDR1 SGHAT, CDR2 FQNNGV. The CDR3 is made up of 14 amino acids. CDR3 DNA: TGTGCCAGCAGCTCCGCAGGGGGTCAAGAGACCCAGTACTTC. As protein: CASSSAGGQETQYF.